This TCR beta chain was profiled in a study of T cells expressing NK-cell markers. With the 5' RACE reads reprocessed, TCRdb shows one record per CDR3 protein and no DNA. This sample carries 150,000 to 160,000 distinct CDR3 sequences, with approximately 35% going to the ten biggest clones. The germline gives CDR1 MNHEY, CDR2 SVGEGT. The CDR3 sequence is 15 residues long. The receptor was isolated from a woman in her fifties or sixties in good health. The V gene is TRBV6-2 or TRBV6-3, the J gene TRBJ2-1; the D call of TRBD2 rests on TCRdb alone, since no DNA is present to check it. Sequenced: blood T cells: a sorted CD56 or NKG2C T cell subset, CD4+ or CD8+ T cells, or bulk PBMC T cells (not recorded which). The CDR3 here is CASSYLAGGMDEQFF.